The entry that follows covers one T cell receptor (beta chain) sequence. Its antigen remains unidentified. This specimen comes from a study of vaccination and CD4 T cells after COVID-19. Study summary: The control cultures got either a CEFX pool, an HIV-1 Nef pool, or no peptide at all.

Treatment reported: approximately 9-day PBMC culture with coronavirus spike peptide pools or control peptides (ViraFEST assay). During the years 2011-2018, before the COVID-19 pandemic, the unexposed donor's CD4+ T cells were collected. The authors replaced half the medium with fresh IL-2 medium on days 3 and 7. Probes of unexposed-donor CD4+ T cells used SARS-CoV-2 S/N and four cold-coronavirus spikes (cells permitting). Sequenced with the Oncomine TCR Beta short-read assay was DNA taken from cultured CD4+ T cells. The template was genomic DNA from cultured CD4+ T cells. Via MiXCR, TCRdb re-called the PCR reads, giving one row per CDR3 protein. The sample contains 8,000 to 10,000 distinct CDR3 sequences, 30% to 45% of which appear only once. With 0 bases removed from V and 0 bases from J, the gap between germline ends came to 7 bases. Germline V lookup: CDR1 SGHTS, CDR2 YDEGEE. This CDR3 spans 14 amino acids.

Sequencing was done on a sample of CD4+ T cells from blood, cultured in vitro. The J gene is TRBJ2-7, the V gene TRBV5-8, with no clear D. This sequence was found in a human donor in good health. The CDR3 sequence: CASSLAGLSYEQYF. In nucleotides, the CDR3 is TGTGCCAGCAGCTTGGCGGGCCTCTCCTACGAGCAGTACTTC. Supplemented by reference TRBV5-8 and TRBJ2-7, the full variable domain reads EAGVTQSPTHLIKTRGQQATLRCSPISGHTSVYWYQQALGLGLQFLLWYDEGEERNRGNFPPRFSGRQFPNYSSELNVNALELEDSALYLCASSLAGLSYEQYFGPGTRLTVT.